Listed below are T cell receptor beta chains from one sample, sequenced in a study of CD8+ T cells in alopecia areata. The assay was immunoSEQ multiplex PCR, and TCRdb's table has in-frame clones only and misses some. The repertoire holds around 160,000 clones, with around 87% as singletons. The specimen comprised CD8+ T cells sorted from blood, sampled at week 0. The receptors were gathered from a human donor with alopecia areata. CDR3s include the opening cysteine and the closing phenylalanine or tryptophan. Fields, in order: D gene, J gene, CDR3 length, V gene, clone size, CDR3 DNA, CDR3 protein. D genes are given only for firm matches. Where a row states a size, it is once, few, many or the class of an expanded clone; other rows omit it.

.	TRBJ2-1	13	TRBV2	.	TGTGCCAGCATAAGAGAATCCTACAATGAGCAGTTCTTC	CASIRESYNEQFF
.	TRBJ1-5	16	TRBV10-1	.	TGCGCCAGCAGCCTCGGGACCGCGGGAAGCAATCAGCCCCAGCATTTT	CASSLGTAGSNQPQHF
TRBD1	TRBJ2-7	14	TRBV27	few	TGTGCCAGCAGTTTCAAGGGGGCGGCGGTCGAGCAGTACTTC	CASSFKGAAVEQYF
.	TRBJ2-1	11	TRBV2	.	TGTGCCAGCAGTGAAGGGTATGAGCAGTTCTTC	CASSEGYEQFF
.	TRBJ2-7	14	TRBV7-8	few	TGTGCCAGCAGCTTAGCTCCGGGGACCTACGAGCAGTACTTC	CASSLAPGTYEQYF
.	TRBJ2-7	15	TRBV27	.	TGTGCCAGCAGTTTATCCGGGACGGGATCCTACGAGCAGTACTTC	CASSLSGTGSYEQYF
.	TRBJ1-1	13	TRBV27	.	TGTGCCAGCAGTTTAGGGGGCGGCACTGAAGCTTTCTTT	CASSLGGGTEAFF
.	TRBJ2-1	17	TRBV4-1	once	TGCGCCAGCAGCCCCTTATCGGCCGGGACCTCCTACAATGAGCAGTTCTTC	CASSPLSAGTSYNEQFF
.	TRBJ2-1	13	TRBV5-4	.	TGTGCCAGCAGCCCCGGGGATCCTGGTGAGCAGTTCTTC	CASSPGDPGEQFF
.	TRBJ1-2	14	TRBV4-1	.	TGCGCCAGCAGCCAAGGGCCAGCTAACTATGGCTACACCTTC	CASSQGPANYGYTF
.	TRBJ1-2	15	TRBV5-1	.	TGCGCCAGCAGCTCCGAGGGACTTACGCTTTATGGCTACACCTTC	CASSSEGLTLYGYTF
TRBD2	TRBJ2-1	14	TRBV11-1	.	TGTGCCAGCAGAGTTGTGCGGGGGGCCAATGAGCAGTTCTTC	CASRVVRGANEQFF
.	TRBJ1-4	13	TRBV27	.	TGCGCCAGCAGTCAACCGGGGGGGGAAAAACTGTTTTTT	CASSQPGGEKLFF
TRBD1	TRBJ1-6	14	TRBV7-9	once	TGTGCCAGCAGCCCCGGGACAGGAGTTTCACCCCTCCACTTT	CASSPGTGVSPLHF
.	TRBJ1-1	10	TRBV6-1	.	TGTGCCAGCAGGGACACTGAAGCTTTCTTT	CASRDTEAFF
.	TRBJ1-1	14	TRBV27	once	TGTGCCTCGATGACAGGCACAATGAACACTGAAGCTTTCTTT	CASMTGTMNTEAFF
TRBD1	TRBJ2-7	15	TRBV7-9	.	TGTGCCAGCCGCCATAGGGACAGGCCCCCCCACGAGCAGTACTTC	CASRHRDRPPHEQYF
TRBD2	TRBJ2-5	18	TRBV11-2	.	TGTGCCAGCAGCTTCGGGGGACCGGGACTAGCGGGAGAAGAGACCCAGTACTTC	CASSFGGPGLAGEETQYF
TRBD1	TRBJ2-1	14	TRBV29-1	.	TGCAGCGCGCCTCGGGGGACAGGGGCTAATGAGCAGTTCTTC	CSAPRGTGANEQFF
.	TRBJ1-1	16	TRBV30	few	TGTGCCTGGAGTGTCGTGGGGACCGGGCGGAGGAGTGAAGCTTTCTTT	CAWSVVGTGRRSEAFF
.	TRBJ2-2	13	TRBV7-9	.	TGTGCCAGCAGCTTAGACGAAACCGGGGAGCTGTTTTTT	CASSLDETGELFF
TRBD2	TRBJ2-7	15	TRBV7-8	.	TGTGCCAGCAGCTTCCGGCTAGCGGGAGGAGACGAGCAGTACTTC	CASSFRLAGGDEQYF
.	TRBJ2-7	11	TRBV29-1	.	TGCAGCGCAACGGACAGTTACGAGCAGTACTTC	CSATDSYEQYF
.	TRBJ1-1	13	TRBV28	.	TGTGCCAGCAGTTTGGCAGAGGGACCTGAAGCTTTCTTT	CASSLAEGPEAFF
.	TRBJ1-1	13	TRBV29-1	.	TGCAGCTCCCACTCAGGTGTGAACACTGAAGCTTTCTTT	CSSHSGVNTEAFF
.	TRBJ2-1	15	TRBV5-5	.	TGTGCCAGCACCTCCGGAAGGGGGTCCCCCAATGAGCAGTTCTTC	CASTSGRGSPNEQFF
.	TRBJ2-7	13	TRBV29-1	.	TGCAGCGTACGACAGAAGCACTCCTACGAGCAGTACTTC	CSVRQKHSYEQYF
.	TRBJ2-7	15	TRBV4-1	.	TGCGCCAGCAGCCACAGGACGGGGAGCTCCTACGAGCAGTACTTC	CASSHRTGSSYEQYF
.	TRBJ2-1	15	TRBV14	.	TGTGCCAGCAGCCAAGATGGATGGCCTTACAATGAGCAGTTCTTC	CASSQDGWPYNEQFF
.	TRBJ2-7	12	TRBV6-6	.	TGTGCCGCCTGCGGGTTAGACTACGAGCAGTACTTC	CAACGLDYEQYF
TRBD1	TRBJ2-7	15	TRBV11-2	.	TGTGCCAGCAGCGTATTTTATGGGACAGGGGGCGAGCAGTACTTC	CASSVFYGTGGEQYF
TRBD1	TRBJ2-1	15	TRBV5-6	.	TGTGCCAGCAGCTCTCCGGGACAGGACTACAATGAGCAGTTCTTC	CASSSPGQDYNEQFF
.	TRBJ1-2	13	TRBV5-4	.	TGTGCCAGCAGCTTGGCCTTAAGTGGTGGCTACACCTTC	CASSLALSGGYTF
.	TRBJ2-7	12	TRBV30	.	TGTGCCTCAGGACTCCCGGAGTACGAGCAGTACTTC	CASGLPEYEQYF
TRBD2	TRBJ2-3	12	TRBV28	.	TGTGCCAGCGCTCGGGGGGGCGATACGCAGTATTTT	CASARGGDTQYF
TRBD2	TRBJ2-7	16	TRBV4-2	.	TGTGCCAGCAGCCAAGATTGGACTAGCGGCCTTGGCGAGCAGTACTTC	CASSQDWTSGLGEQYF
.	TRBJ2-2	18	TRBV7-9	.	TGTGCCAGCAGCCCTAAACTAGACGGGACCTCTTACACCGGGGAGCTGTTTTTT	CASSPKLDGTSYTGELFF
TRBD1	TRBJ1-1	14	TRBV11-2	.	TGTGCCAGCAGCTTTACTACAGGGGCGGATGAAGCTTTCTTT	CASSFTTGADEAFF
TRBD1	TRBJ1-1	16	TRBV14	.	TGTGCCAGCAGCCAAGAAAGGGGACAGGGGAACACTGAAGCTTTCTTT	CASSQERGQGNTEAFF
.	TRBJ2-3	16	TRBV5-1	.	TGCGCCAGCAGCTTGGCGGAGGGGGGTCGCACAGATACGCAGTATTTT	CASSLAEGGRTDTQYF
.	TRBJ2-5	14	TRBV29-1	.	TGCAGCGTTGAAGATGGCAGGGGATGGGAGACCCAGTACTTC	CSVEDGRGWETQYF
.	TRBJ1-2	14	TRBV7-9	.	TGTGCCAGCAGCGTAGGGACGGGGTTCTATGGCTACACCTTC	CASSVGTGFYGYTF
.	TRBJ2-1	15	TRBV29-1	.	TGCAGCGTTGAAGATTGGGGGCAGGGCAGCAATGAGCAGTTCTTC	CSVEDWGQGSNEQFF